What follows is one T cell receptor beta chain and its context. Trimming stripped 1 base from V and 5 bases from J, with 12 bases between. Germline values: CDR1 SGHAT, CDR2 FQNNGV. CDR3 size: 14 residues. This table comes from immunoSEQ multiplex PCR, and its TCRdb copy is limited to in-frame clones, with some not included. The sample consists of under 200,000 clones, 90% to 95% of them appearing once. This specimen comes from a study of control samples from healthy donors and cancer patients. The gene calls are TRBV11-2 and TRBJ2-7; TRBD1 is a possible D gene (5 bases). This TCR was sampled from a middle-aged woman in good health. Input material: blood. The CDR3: CASSLVEGDNEQYF. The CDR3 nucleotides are TGTGCCAGCAGCTTAGTGGAAGGGGATAACGAGCAGTACTTC.